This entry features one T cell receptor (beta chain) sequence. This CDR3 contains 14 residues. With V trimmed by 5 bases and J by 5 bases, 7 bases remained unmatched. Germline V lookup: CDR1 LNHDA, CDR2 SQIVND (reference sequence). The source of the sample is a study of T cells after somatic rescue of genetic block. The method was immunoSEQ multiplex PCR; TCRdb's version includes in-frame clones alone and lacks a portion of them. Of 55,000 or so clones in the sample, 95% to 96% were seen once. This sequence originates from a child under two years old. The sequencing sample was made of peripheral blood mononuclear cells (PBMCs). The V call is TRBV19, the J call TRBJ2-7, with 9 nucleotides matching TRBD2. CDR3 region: CASSDAGGPNEQYF. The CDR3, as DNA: TGTGCCAGTAGTGACGCGGGAGGGCCTAACGAGCAGTACTTC.